The entry below gives a single T cell receptor (beta chain) sequence along with its context. What it binds is not known. Germline V gene sequence: CDR1 GTSNPN, CDR2 SVGIG (reference sequence). V was clipped by 2 bases and J by 0 bases, with 2 bases between them. The CDR3 is 12 amino acids. These data are taken from a study of graft-versus-host responses after intestinal transplantation. The data were produced by immunoSEQ multiplex PCR, yet TCRdb's version contains in-frame clones alone and is incomplete. The table lists 75,000 to 100,000 clones, roughly 82% of them singletons. Study-wide points: Researchers found GvH clones in recipient marrow, and some showed up first in ileum or blood. There was an association between peak levels of circulating GvH clones and early post-transplant HvG declines. Allografts of one patient group, those with graft-donor T cell macrochimerism, had high graft-versus-host to host-versus-graft clonal ratios.

This chain joins TRBV30 and TRBJ1-5; unclear D gene. This receptor was taken from a human patient who received an intestinal transplant, so some T cells may come from the graft donor. The specimen was PBMCs, collected 255 days after intestinal transplant. The CDR3 region is CAWSNSNQPQHF. CDR3 coding DNA: TGTGCCTGGAGTAATAGCAATCAGCCCCAGCATTTT.